This TCR beta chain appears in the sequencing data of a study of human T cells and chemical hapten exposure. As for the study in general: Sensitization employed 2% DPC on around 2 cm by around 2 cm of upper inner arm skin. Patients were mainly female, each with alopecia areata, totalis or universalis. General study points: Donors in the study had alopecia, meaning their immune response may differ from healthy people's.

The CDR3 extends over 13 amino acids. Trimming shortened V by 0 bases and J by 9 bases, and 10 bases separated the two germline ends. CDR1 is SGDLS and CDR2 is YYNGEE in the germline V gene. As to time point: pre-sensitization, week 0. The treatment is: therapeutic diphenylcyclopropenone sensitization with weekly scalp DPC. This clonotype was observed a handful of times. Its cognate antigen is unknown. The library attached unique molecular identifiers to individual cDNA molecules. TCRdb fed the RACE reads into MiXCR, producing one record per CDR3 protein. This sample carries over 300,000 distinct CDR3 sequences, more than 4.5% of them seen once, and the ten largest clones take around 2.6%.

The specimen was whole blood, collected in connection with sensitization to the hapten diphenylcyclopropenone (DPC). The chain employs TRBV9 and TRBJ1-5; D gene uncertain. The clonotype was recovered from a woman in her fifties or sixties with alopecia areata. Some clones in this sample may be carry-over from other donors' samples. For the CDR3, the DNA is TGTGCCAGCAGCGTAGGGGAAATGGGGCCCCAGCATTTT. Encoded protein: CASSVGEMGPQHF.